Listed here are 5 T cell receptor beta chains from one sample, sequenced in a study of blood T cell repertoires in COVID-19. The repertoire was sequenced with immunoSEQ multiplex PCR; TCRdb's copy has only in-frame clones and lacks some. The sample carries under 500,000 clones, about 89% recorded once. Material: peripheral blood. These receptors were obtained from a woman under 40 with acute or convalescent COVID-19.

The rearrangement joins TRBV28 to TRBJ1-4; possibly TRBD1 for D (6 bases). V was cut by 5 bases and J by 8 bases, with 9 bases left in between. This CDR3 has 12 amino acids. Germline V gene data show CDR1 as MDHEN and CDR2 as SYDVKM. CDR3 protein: CASSPGAEKLFF. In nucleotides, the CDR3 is TGTGCCAGCAGTCCAGGGGCGGAAAAACTGTTTTTT.

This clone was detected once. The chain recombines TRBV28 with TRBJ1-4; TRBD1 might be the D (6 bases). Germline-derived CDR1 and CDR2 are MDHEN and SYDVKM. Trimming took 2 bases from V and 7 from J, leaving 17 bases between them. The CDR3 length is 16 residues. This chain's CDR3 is CASSLRAARGGEKLFF. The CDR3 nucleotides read TGTGCCAGCAGTTTAAGGGCGGCCAGGGGCGGTGAAAAACTGTTTTTT.

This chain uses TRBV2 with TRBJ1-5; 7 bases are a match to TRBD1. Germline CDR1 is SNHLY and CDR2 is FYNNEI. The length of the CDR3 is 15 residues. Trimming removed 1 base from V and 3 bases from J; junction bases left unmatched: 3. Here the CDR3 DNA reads TGTGCCAGCAGTGAAGAGGGACAGATCAATCAGCCCCAGCATTTT. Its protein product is CASSEEGQINQPQHF.

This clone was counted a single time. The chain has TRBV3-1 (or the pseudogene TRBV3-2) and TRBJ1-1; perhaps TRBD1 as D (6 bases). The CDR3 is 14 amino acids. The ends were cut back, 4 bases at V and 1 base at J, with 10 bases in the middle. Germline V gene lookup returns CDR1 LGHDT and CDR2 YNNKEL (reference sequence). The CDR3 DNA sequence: TGTGCCAGCAGCCCCCGGGACAAGAACACTGAAGCTTTCTTT. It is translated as CASSPRDKNTEAFF.

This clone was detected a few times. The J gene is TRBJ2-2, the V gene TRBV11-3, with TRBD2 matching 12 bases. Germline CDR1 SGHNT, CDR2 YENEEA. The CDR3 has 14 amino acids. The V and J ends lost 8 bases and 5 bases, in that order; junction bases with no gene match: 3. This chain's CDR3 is CASELAGGTGELFF. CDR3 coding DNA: TGTGCCAGCGAACTAGCGGGGGGAACCGGGGAGCTGTTTTTT.